Sequencing of this T cell receptor (beta chain) was carried out in a study of T cells in Graves' hyperthyroidism and ophthalmopathy. TCR beta CDR3 region amplification was performed from RNA transcripts. Initially, a first-round RT-PCR of the TCR CDR3 employed the HTBI primer set. TCRdb itself ran the multiplex PCR reads through MiXCR, one entry per CDR3 protein. Among 490,000 or so distinct CDR3 sequences, approximately 16% were seen once, and the ten largest hold 25% to 30%. This CDR3 contains 15 residues. The V gene lost 4 bases and the J gene lost 4 bases, with 14 bases spanning the gap. Per the germline V gene, CDR1 is LGHDT and CDR2 is YNNKEL (reference sequence). This clonotype was observed a few times.

Material: blood. The TCR comes from a woman aged 30 to 39 with Graves' ophthalmopathy. The V and J genes are TRBV3-1 and TRBJ2-1, with a weak D call TRBD2 (5 bases). DNA for the CDR3: TGTGCCAGCAGCCCCCGGGGAAAGATATACAATGAGCAGTTCTTC. Translated, it gives CASSPRGKIYNEQFF.